The 26 T cell receptor beta chains presented below share a single source sample, sequenced in a study of OX40 agonist ivuxolimab in advanced cancers. Clones were read by immunoSEQ multiplex PCR, and TCRdb kept only the in-frame ones, dropping some. The sample lists 95,000 to 100,000 clones, around 85% occurring once. The source was CD4+ or CD8+ T cells sorted from blood, collected in a trial of the OX40 agonist ivuxolimab. Source of these receptors: an adult with an advanced solid tumor such as melanoma, head and neck, liver or kidney cancer.

The chain couples TRBV14 to TRBJ1-3; the D gene is possibly TRBD1 (5 bases). The V and J ends lost 0 bases and 2 bases respectively, with 14 bases between them. Germline V gene sequence: CDR1 SGHDN, CDR2 FVKESK. This CDR3 comprises 17 residues. Here the CDR3 DNA reads TGTGCCAGCAGCCAAGACAGGGTAATTACGCCTGGAAACACCATATATTTT. Translating gives CASSQDRVITPGNTIYF.

V usage is TRBV21-1 and J usage is TRBJ2-2. TRBV21-1 is a pseudogene segment. CDR3 length: 14 amino acids. CDR3 coding DNA: TGTGCCAGCAGCAAAGGTAAGGGCCCCGGGGAGCTGTTTTTT. Its translation: CASSKGKGPGELFF.

J is TRBJ2-1 and V is TRBV5-1, with a possible D match to TRBD1 (6 bases). The length of the CDR3 is 14 residues. V lost 0 bases and J lost 8, with 12 bases in between. In germline, CDR1 is SGHRS, CDR2 YFSETQ. In DNA form, the CDR3 reads TGCGCCAGCAGCTTGGGGACAGTCATGTATGAGCAGTTCTTC. It specifies CASSLGTVMYEQFF.

This clone was seen repeatedly, ten times or more. The genes are TRBV7-9 and TRBJ1-2, with D perhaps TRBD1 (6 bases). Germline-derived CDR1 and CDR2 are SEHNR and FQNEAQ (reference sequence). V gave up 5 bases and J gave up 8 bases, with 18 bases separating them. CDR3 size: 14 residues. CDR3 DNA sequence: TGTGCCAGCAGCCCTCGAAGGGCAGGGGAAGGCTACACCTTC. It specifies CASSPRRAGEGYTF.

The chain has TRBV7-2 and TRBJ2-7, with 8 bases aligning to TRBD2. CDR1 is SGHTA and CDR2 is FQGNSA in the germline V gene. This CDR3 has 15 amino acids. After removal of 4 bases from V and 2 bases from J, the junction contained 7 bases not matched to a gene. CDR3 DNA: TGTGCCAGCAGCTACAGCGGGAGTGTGGCCTACGAGCAGTACTTC. Residues: CASSYSGSVAYEQYF.

About this clone itself: The sample contains more than one DNA sequence encoding this CDR3. The rearrangement links TRBV28 to TRBJ1-5, with D possibly matching TRBD1 (6 bases). The CDR3 runs to 14 residues. Trimming pared 6 bases from V and 2 bases from J, leaving 11 bases between. The germline V gene encodes CDR1 MDHEN and CDR2 SYDVKM. The DNA for the CDR3 is TGTGCCAGCAGCTCCGGACAGCGCAATCAGCCCCAGCATTTT. The encoded protein is CASSSGQRNQPQHF.

This clone was seen once. V usage is TRBV5-4 and J usage is TRBJ1-6; the match to TRBD1 covers 7 bases. This CDR3 comprises 15 residues. V was pared by 3 bases and J by 9 bases, with 9 bases of the junction left unmatched. Germline V gene lookup returns CDR1 SGHNT and CDR2 YYREEE (reference sequence). For the CDR3, the DNA is TGTGCCAGCAGCTGGGACAGCCCCGCGAGTTCACCCCTCCACTTT. Translated, it gives CASSWDSPASSPLHF.

The J gene is TRBJ1-2, the V gene TRBV7-9; 10 bases map to TRBD1. Germline V gene lookup returns CDR1 SEHNR and CDR2 FQNEAQ (reference sequence). V shed 8 bases and J 2 bases; nucleotides not matched to a gene: 11. This CDR3 comprises 16 residues. The CDR3 protein is CASSPGQGEVNYGYTF. The CDR3 nucleotides read TGTGCCAGCTCCCCCGGACAGGGGGAAGTCAACTATGGCTACACCTTC. Complete variable domain (other parts from reference TRBV7-9 and TRBJ1-2): DTGVSQNPRHKITKRGQNVTFRCDPISEHNRLYWYRQTLGQGPEFLTYFQNEAQLEKSRLLSDRFSAERPKGSFSTLEIQRTEQGDSAMYLCASSPGQGEVNYGYTFGSGTRLTVV.

The genes are TRBV5-4 and TRBJ1-1, with D hard to call. The CDR3 extends over 15 amino acids. Germline assignment: CDR1 SGHNT and CDR2 YYREEE (reference sequence). V lost 0 bases, J lost 0 bases, and 9 bases lay in between. The CDR3 protein is CASSLAGAMNTEAFF. CDR3 in DNA: TGTGCCAGCAGCTTGGCGGGCGCAATGAACACTGAAGCTTTCTTT.

This sequence joins TRBV7-2 and TRBJ2-7; TRBD1 is a possible D gene (6 bases). Germline CDR1 and CDR2: SGHTA and FQGNSA. The CDR3 runs to 13 residues. V lost 5 bases and J lost 4, with 12 bases in between. CDR3 nucleotides: TGTGCCAGCAGCCTACGGACAGCGTACGAGCAGTACTTC. Protein product: CASSLRTAYEQYF.

This clone occurred once. The J gene is TRBJ2-2, the V gene TRBV7-9; D ambiguous. Germline CDR1 reads SEHNR; CDR2 reads FQNEAQ (reference sequence). V lost 6 bases to trimming and J lost 1 base, with 6 bases between them. CDR3 length equals 13 residues. CDR3 nucleotides: TGTGCCAGCAGACGACAGAACACCGGGGAGCTGTTTTTT. Protein: CASRRQNTGELFF.

This clone has a single count. This chain links TRBV28 with TRBJ1-2; D is possibly TRBD1 (6 bases). Germline CDR1 is MDHEN and CDR2 is SYDVKM. The CDR3 has 14 residues. The V and J ends lost 7 bases and 1 base respectively, with 13 bases between them. CDR3 in amino acids: CASTGQPLNYGYTF. CDR3 sequence (DNA): TGTGCCAGCACAGGACAGCCACTTAACTATGGCTACACCTTC.

The CDR3 DNA reads TGTGCCAGTAGTATAGGGGGACAGCCCCAGCATTTT. Translated, it gives CASSIGGQPQHF. This chain links TRBV19 with TRBJ1-5; D remains ambiguous. The V end was cut by 1 base, the J end by 7 bases, with 5 bases between. Germline values: CDR1 LNHDA, CDR2 SQIVND (reference sequence). CDR3 length equals 12 residues.

The gene calls are TRBV29-1 and TRBJ2-6; possibly TRBD1 for D (6 bases). This CDR3 spans 14 amino acids. V shed 5 bases and J shed 1 base, with 9 bases lying between them. From germline, CDR1 is SQVTM and CDR2 ANQGSEA. The CDR3 DNA follows: TGCAGCGTTAAAACAGGGTCTGGGGCCAACGTCCTGACTTTC. Translated, it gives CSVKTGSGANVLTF. Looking up the rest from reference TRBV29-1 and TRBJ2-6 gives the full variable domain: SAVISQKPSRDICQRGTSLTIQCQVDSQVTMMFWYRQQPGQSLTLIATANQGSEATYESGFVIDKFPISRPNLTFSTLTVSNMSPEDSSIYLCSVKTGSGANVLTFGAGSRLTVL.

The CDR3 coding sequence is TGTGCCAGCAGAGAGCCCTCGGGTTCATGGGGGGGGACCTACAATGAGCAGTTCTTC. Residues: CASREPSGSWGGTYNEQFF. The chain links TRBV21-1 to TRBJ2-1; TRBD2 reflects the table's D call only, with no check against the DNA. TRBV21-1 is a documented pseudogene. CDR3 length: 19 amino acids.

The V and J genes are TRBV9 and TRBJ2-7; no reliable D call. The CDR3 spans 14 residues. Between the trimmed V and J ends, which lost 0 bases and 2 bases, there was a span of 9 bases. Germline V gene sequence: CDR1 SGDLS, CDR2 YYNGEE. The CDR3 reads CASSVDVGTYEQYF. In DNA form, the CDR3 reads TGTGCCAGCAGCGTAGATGTAGGTACCTACGAGCAGTACTTC. Filled out from reference TRBV9 and TRBJ2-7, the complete variable domain reads DSGVTQTPKHLITATGQRVTLRCSPRSGDLSVYWYQQSLDQGLQFLIQYYNGEERAKGNILERFSAQQFPDLHSELNLSSLELGDSALYFCASSVDVGTYEQYFGPGTRLTVT.

This chain connects TRBV7-2 to TRBJ1-6, with 9 bases lining up with TRBD1. CDR3 length equals 16 residues. V lost 0 bases and J lost 9; bases outside the gene matches: 6. In germline, CDR1 is SGHTA, CDR2 FQGNSA. This CDR3 is CASSLAGGQGSSPLHF. The CDR3 DNA is TGTGCCAGCAGCTTAGCGGGGGGACAGGGTAGTTCACCCCTCCACTTT.

The chain couples TRBV4-3 to TRBJ1-2, with a tentative D call TRBD1 (5 bases). This CDR3 is 16 amino acids long. Germline V gene sequence: CDR1 LGHNA, CDR2 YSLEER. The V and J ends lost 3 bases and 0 bases respectively, with 14 bases between them. The CDR3 sequence: CASSQGVGSPNYGYTF. The CDR3, as DNA: TGCGCCAGCAGCCAGGGGGTTGGGAGCCCTAACTATGGCTACACCTTC.

The chain joins TRBV19 to TRBJ2-5, with 8 bases lining up with TRBD1. The V gene end was trimmed by 5 bases and the J gene end by 0 bases; junction bases not matched to a gene: 5. The CDR3 is made up of 15 amino acids. Germline V CDR1 and CDR2: LNHDA, SQIVND (reference sequence). CDR3 in DNA: TGTGCCAGTAGTGTATACAGGGGGAACCAAGAGACCCAGTACTTC. It encodes CASSVYRGNQETQYF.

The V gene is TRBV6-1, the J gene TRBJ1-1; 7 bases are a match to TRBD1. The CDR3 has 13 amino acids. From germline, CDR1 is MNHNS and CDR2 SASEGT. V was pared by 5 bases and J by 6 bases, with 6 bases of the junction left unmatched. CDR3 sequence reads: CASSFRGMAEAFF. The CDR3 DNA sequence: TGTGCCAGCAGTTTCAGGGGGATGGCTGAAGCTTTCTTT.

The rearrangement joins TRBV4-3 to TRBJ2-2; D is undetermined. CDR3 length: 16 residues. Trimming stripped 3 bases from V and 2 bases from J, with 13 bases between. Germline V gene data show CDR1 as LGHNA and CDR2 as YSLEER. The CDR3 DNA reads TGCGCCAGCAGCCAGCAACATTGGGAAAACACCGGGGAGCTGTTTTTT. Protein: CASSQQHWENTGELFF.

Regarding this clone: One end of the junction fails to match germline, which may point to a read error. The chain combines TRBV5-4 with TRBJ1-3; D remains ambiguous. Germline loops: CDR1 SGHNT, CDR2 YYREEE (reference sequence). The CDR3 consists of 16 residues. For the CDR3, the DNA is TGTGCCAGCAGCTTGTCGGGAGCCTTCTCTCGAAACACCATATATTTT. Translated, it gives CASSLSGAFSRNTIYF.

The chain combines TRBV6-5 with TRBJ1-2; TRBD1 matches at 7 bases. This CDR3 has 13 residues. J was trimmed by 8 bases and V by 6 bases; bases with no gene match: 9. The germline V gene has CDR1 MNHEY and CDR2 SVGAGI. The CDR3, as DNA: TGTGCCAGCAGCACCGGGACAGCGTTCGGCTACACCTTC. Translating it yields CASSTGTAFGYTF.

The J gene is TRBJ2-4, the V gene TRBV5-4; no reliable D call. The V and J ends lost 5 bases and 0 bases respectively, with 12 bases between them. This CDR3 contains 15 residues. CDR1 SGHNT and CDR2 YYREEE come from the germline V gene (reference sequence). The CDR3 reads CASSSDGTAKNIQYF. The CDR3 coding sequence is TGTGCCAGCAGTTCCGACGGAACAGCCAAAAACATTCAGTACTTC.

This sequence joins TRBV29-1 and TRBJ2-6, with D perhaps matching TRBD1 (6 bases). CDR3 size: 16 residues. With 4 bases removed from V and 0 bases from J, the gap between germline ends came to 13 bases. Germline V gene data show CDR1 as SQVTM and CDR2 as ANQGSEA. CDR3 nucleotide sequence: TGCAGCGTTGGGACACCGGACAGCTCTGGGGCCAACGTCCTGACTTTC. It specifies CSVGTPDSSGANVLTF.

The genes are TRBV7-3 and TRBJ1-4; D possibly corresponds to TRBD1 (6 bases). Deletions cut 6 bases from V and 3 bases from J, with 8 bases between. CDR3 length: 13 amino acids. Looked up from germline, CDR1 is SGHTA and CDR2 is FQGTGA. The DNA for the CDR3 is TGTGCCAGCAGTCAGGGGCCTAATGAAAAACTGTTTTTT. It specifies CASSQGPNEKLFF.